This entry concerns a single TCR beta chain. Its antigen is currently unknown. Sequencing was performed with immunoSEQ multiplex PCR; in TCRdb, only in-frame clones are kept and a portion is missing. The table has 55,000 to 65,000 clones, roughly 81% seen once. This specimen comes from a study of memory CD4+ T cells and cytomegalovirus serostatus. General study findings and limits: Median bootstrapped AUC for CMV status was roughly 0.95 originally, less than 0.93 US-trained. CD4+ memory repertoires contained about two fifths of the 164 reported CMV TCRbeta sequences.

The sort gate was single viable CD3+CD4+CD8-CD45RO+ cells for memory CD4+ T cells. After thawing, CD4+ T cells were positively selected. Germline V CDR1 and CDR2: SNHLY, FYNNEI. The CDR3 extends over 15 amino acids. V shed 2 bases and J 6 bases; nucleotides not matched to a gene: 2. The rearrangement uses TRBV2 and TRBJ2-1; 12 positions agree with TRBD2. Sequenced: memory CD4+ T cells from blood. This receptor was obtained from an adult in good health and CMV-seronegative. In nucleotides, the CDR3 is TGTGCCAGCAGTGAAAAGACTAGCGGGAGCAATGAGCAGTTCTTC. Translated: CASSEKTSGSNEQFF.